The present entry profiles one T cell receptor (beta chain) with its context. Antigen unknown. CDR3 length: 13 amino acids. Germline lookup yields CDR1 SQVTM and CDR2 ANQGSEA. V lost 1 base, J lost 4 bases, and 11 bases lay in between. The sample comes from a study of T-cell memory formation after mild COVID-19. Turning to the study itself: TCR clusters were mostly confined to one donor each.

Study-wide points: Clones contracting over day 15 to 85 were CD4/CD8 balanced, with later expanders leaning CD4+. Chiefly within CM and EM were the contracting CD4+ clones; CD8+ ones were within EMRA.

TCRdb ran MiXCR on the 5' RACE reads and lists one entry per CDR3 protein. The table lists about 400,000 distinct CDR3 sequences, around 22% of them singletons, with over 10% in the top ten. The TCR sequence derives from an adult woman who had mild COVID-19 (a few samples of this study predate the infection). Cell type and time point are not known. Sequencing input: PBMCs or a T cell subset sorted from them (not recorded which). The chain joins TRBV29-1 to TRBJ2-7; D uncertain. CDR3 nucleotides: TGCAGCGTTGAAGCTACGGGTAGATACGAGCAGTACTTC. It yields the protein CSVEATGRYEQYF.